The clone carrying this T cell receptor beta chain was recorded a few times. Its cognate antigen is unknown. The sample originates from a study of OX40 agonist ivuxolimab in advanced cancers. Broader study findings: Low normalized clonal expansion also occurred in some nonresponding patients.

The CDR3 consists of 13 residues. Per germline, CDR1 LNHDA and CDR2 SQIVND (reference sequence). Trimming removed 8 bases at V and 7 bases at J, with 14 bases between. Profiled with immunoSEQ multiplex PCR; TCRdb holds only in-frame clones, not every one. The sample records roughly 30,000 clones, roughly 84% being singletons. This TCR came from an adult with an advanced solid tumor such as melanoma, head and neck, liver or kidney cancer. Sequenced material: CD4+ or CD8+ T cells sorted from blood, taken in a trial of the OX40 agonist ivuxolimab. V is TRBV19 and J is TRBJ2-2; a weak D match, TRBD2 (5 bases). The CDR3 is CASATGSGGELFF. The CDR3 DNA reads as TGTGCCAGTGCCACGGGGTCCGGCGGGGAGCTGTTTTTT.